What follows are 28 T cell receptor beta chains derived from one specimen sequenced in a study of T cell responses to AZD1222 COVID-19 vaccine. Only in-frame clones appear in the TCRdb table, and some are missing; sequencing was by immunoSEQ multiplex PCR. The sample lists nearly 200,000 clones, approximately 93% seen once, with over 0.95% in the top ten. The sequencing used peripheral blood, collected 28 days after the second AZD1222 dose. These receptors came from an adult who received the AZD1222 COVID-19 vaccine.

This chain joins TRBV19 and TRBJ1-2; D unclear. Deletions cut 6 bases from V and 1 base from J, with 9 bases between. Germline CDR1 and CDR2: LNHDA and SQIVND (reference sequence). The CDR3 consists of 13 residues. CDR3 loop: CASSGLRNYGYTF. The CDR3 DNA reads TGTGCCAGTAGCGGCCTACGTAACTATGGCTACACCTTC.

The genes are TRBV7-9 and TRBJ2-1; D might be TRBD1 or TRBD2, each matching 7 bases. CDR3 length equals 12 residues. Germline CDR1 is SEHNR and CDR2 is FQNEAQ (reference sequence). Trimming removed 5 bases at V and 10 bases at J, with 12 bases between. CDR3 bases: TGTGCCAGCAGCCAGGGGGGGACAGAGCAGTTCTTC. Its protein product is CASSQGGTEQFF.

V usage is TRBV18 and J usage is TRBJ1-1; 7 nucleotides agree with TRBD1. V gave up 3 bases and J gave up 1 base; unmatched junction bases: 11. The V gene's germline CDR1 is KGHSH and CDR2 LQKENI. The CDR3 totals 17 residues. The CDR3 protein is CASSPLGQVYGNTEAFF. CDR3 nucleotide sequence: TGTGCCAGCTCACCCCTAGGACAGGTCTATGGGAACACTGAAGCTTTCTTT.

The chain carries TRBV27 and TRBJ2-5; D might be TRBD1 or TRBD2, each matching 6 bases. The CDR3 extends over 16 amino acids. Germline loops: CDR1 MNHEY, CDR2 SMNVEV (reference sequence). V gave up 5 bases and J gave up 2 bases, with 18 bases separating them. This CDR3 reads CASSAPIGGGQETQYF. As DNA, the CDR3 is TGTGCCAGCAGTGCTCCCATCGGAGGGGGGCAAGAGACCCAGTACTTC.

The chain is built from TRBV5-1 and TRBJ1-1; D unclear. Trimming pared 2 bases from V and 1 base from J, leaving 12 bases between. This CDR3 has 15 amino acids. Germline V CDR1 and CDR2: SGHRS, YFSETQ. The CDR3 spells CASSFFSRENTEAFF. DNA for the CDR3: TGCGCCAGCAGCTTTTTTTCGCGTGAGAACACTGAAGCTTTCTTT.

The V gene is TRBV28, the J gene TRBJ1-5, with TRBD1 identical over 7 bases. This CDR3 has 14 amino acids. Germline V gives CDR1 MDHEN, CDR2 SYDVKM. V trimming: 8 bases; J trimming: 6 bases; junction bases outside the gene matches: 10. CDR3 in amino acids: CASGLTGSVQPQHF. The CDR3 DNA reads as TGTGCCAGCGGACTGACAGGGTCGGTTCAGCCCCAGCATTTT.

The rearrangement links TRBV6-5 to TRBJ2-7; D is perhaps TRBD1 (6 bases). Germline V gene data show CDR1 as MNHEY and CDR2 as SVGAGI. V lost 6 bases and J lost 4, with 16 bases in between. This CDR3 has 14 amino acids. The CDR3 sequence: CASSPQGTVYEQYF. The CDR3 nucleotides read TGTGCCAGCAGCCCGCAGGGGACCGTGTACGAGCAGTACTTC.

CDR3 sequence reads: CASNQGAGEKLFF. The CDR3 region has the DNA TGTGCCAGTAACCAGGGGGCCGGTGAAAAACTGTTTTTT. The chain couples TRBV19 to TRBJ1-4; 8 nucleotides agree with TRBD1. V lost 7 bases to trimming and J lost 7 bases; unmatched junction nucleotides: 5. The length of the CDR3 is 13 residues. The V gene's germline CDR1 is LNHDA and CDR2 SQIVND (reference sequence).

The chain links TRBV7-3 to TRBJ2-1; D unclear. The CDR3 totals 13 residues. Trimming removed 3 bases at V and 2 bases at J, with 5 bases between. Germline V gene sequence: CDR1 SGHTA, CDR2 FQGTGA. The CDR3 spells CASSFGTYNEQFF. The DNA for the CDR3 is TGTGCCAGCAGCTTTGGGACCTACAATGAGCAGTTCTTC.

This clone was seen only once. J is TRBJ1-6 and V is TRBV20-1; D not certain. The germline V and J ends were trimmed by 3 bases and 3 bases, with 12 bases remaining between them. The germline V gene has CDR1 DFQATT and CDR2 SNEGSKA (reference sequence). CDR3 length: 15 amino acids. The CDR3 is CSASYLSDYNSPLHF. CDR3 sequence (DNA): TGCAGTGCTAGTTATTTGTCTGACTATAATTCACCCCTCCACTTT.

V and J are TRBV28 and TRBJ2-2; 11 nucleotides match TRBD2. J gave up 3 bases and V 1 base, and 1 base lay outside the gene matches. The CDR3 length is 16 residues. The germline V gene encodes CDR1 MDHEN and CDR2 SYDVKM. The CDR3 DNA reads TGTGCCAGCAGTTTATTTAGCGGGGGGGACACCGGGGAGCTGTTTTTT. As protein: CASSLFSGGDTGELFF.

The rearrangement links TRBV6-2 or TRBV6-3 to TRBJ2-2; D uncertain. Germline V gene sequence: CDR1 MNHEY, CDR2 SVGEGT. The CDR3 loop spans 12 amino acids. V was cut by 1 base and J by 8 bases, with 5 bases left in between. CDR3 coding DNA: TGTGCCAGCAGTTACTTGGCGGGGGAGCTGTTTTTT. It codes for CASSYLAGELFF.

The V call is TRBV9, the J call TRBJ2-7; D is unresolved. CDR3 length equals 17 residues. Trimming took 0 bases from V and 2 from J, leaving 18 bases between them. The germline gives CDR1 SGDLS, CDR2 YYNGEE. For the CDR3, the DNA is TGTGCCAGCAGCGTAGAATCCCGTCCAGTATCGACCTACGAGCAGTACTTC. This gives the protein CASSVESRPVSTYEQYF. Using reference TRBV9 and TRBJ2-7 for the parts outside the CDR3, the full variable domain is DSGVTQTPKHLITATGQRVTLRCSPRSGDLSVYWYQQSLDQGLQFLIQYYNGEERAKGNILERFSAQQFPDLHSELNLSSLELGDSALYFCASSVESRPVSTYEQYFGPGTRLTVT.

This chain links TRBV6-5 with TRBJ2-7, with TRBD1 matching 9 bases. CDR3 length: 15 residues. Germline assignment: CDR1 MNHEY and CDR2 SVGAGI. With 2 bases clipped from V and 3 bases from J, the junction kept 5 bases outside the gene matches. The CDR3 reads CASSYTRDRVYEQYF. CDR3 DNA sequence: TGTGCCAGCAGTTACACCCGGGACAGGGTCTACGAGCAGTACTTC.

The chain uses TRBV6-5 and TRBJ1-2; D is undetermined. CDR1 and CDR2 (germline): MNHEY, SVGAGI. This CDR3 has 15 residues. V lost 2 bases and J 8 bases, leaving 18 bases between the germline ends. CDR3 residues: CASSYRMQAAGGYTF. The CDR3 DNA reads as TGTGCCAGCAGTTACCGTATGCAGGCAGCGGGAGGCTACACCTTC.

DNA of the CDR3: TGCAAGAGGGGCTCTGAAGCTTTCTTT. Residues: CKRGSEAFF. The chain is built from TRBV20-1 and TRBJ1-1; a weak D match, TRBD1 (5 bases). The CDR3 spans 9 residues. The germline CDR1 and CDR2 sequences are DFQATT and SNEGSKA (reference sequence).

The rearrangement joins TRBV19 to TRBJ2-2, with 9 bases identical to TRBD2. Germline-derived CDR1 and CDR2 are LNHDA and SQIVND (reference sequence). J was trimmed by 4 bases and V by 8 bases; bases with no gene match: 11. The CDR3 covers 16 residues. The CDR3 spells CASSSGGTAVTGELFF. The DNA of the CDR3 is TGTGCCAGTTCGAGCGGGGGGACTGCGGTCACCGGGGAGCTGTTTTTT.

This clone was seen more than once but under ten times. The CDR3 nucleotides read TGTGCCAGCAGCCAAGACTTGTCGAACACTGAAGCTTTCTTT. This codes for CASSQDLSNTEAFF. The chain has TRBV3-1 (or the pseudogene TRBV3-2) and TRBJ1-1; no firm D call. The CDR3 contains 14 residues. Trimming shortened V by 0 bases and J by 1 base, and 6 bases separated the two germline ends. Germline V gene data show CDR1 as LGHDT and CDR2 as YNNKEL (reference sequence).

The chain recombines TRBV11-1 with TRBJ1-1; 7 bases match TRBD1. The V gene end was trimmed by 5 bases and the J gene end by 4 bases; junction bases not matched to a gene: 7. CDR1 and CDR2 (germline): SGHAT, FQDESV (reference sequence). This CDR3 has 14 amino acids. The CDR3 DNA reads as TGTGCCAGCAGCACAAAGACAGGGCGCACTGAAGCTTTCTTT. Residues: CASSTKTGRTEAFF.

This chain links TRBV2 with TRBJ1-5; the match to TRBD1 covers 8 bases. The junction had 6 bases not matched to a gene; V was cut back by 9 bases and J by 2 bases. Germline V gene data show CDR1 as SNHLY and CDR2 as FYNNEI. The CDR3 is made up of 14 amino acids. In DNA, the CDR3 is TGTGCCAGTAGCAGACAGGGGCGCAATCAGCCCCAGCATTTT. Its protein product is CASSRQGRNQPQHF.

This rearrangement joins TRBV7-9 to TRBJ2-1; 9 nucleotides match TRBD2. With 7 bases clipped from V and 0 bases from J, the junction kept 4 bases outside the gene matches. The CDR3 sequence is 15 residues long. Germline-derived CDR1 and CDR2 are SEHNR and FQNEAQ (reference sequence). The CDR3 region is CASTAGGSSYNEQFF. The CDR3 DNA sequence: TGTGCCAGCACCGCGGGGGGGAGCTCCTACAATGAGCAGTTCTTC.

The V gene is TRBV30, the J gene TRBJ1-2, with 12 bases fitting TRBD1. The V gene's germline CDR1 is GTSNPN and CDR2 SVGIG (reference sequence). V shed 0 bases and J 4 bases; nucleotides not matched to a gene: 6. The length of the CDR3 is 16 residues. The chain's CDR3 is CAWSVRDRGRIYGYTF. The DNA of the CDR3 is TGTGCCTGGAGTGTACGGGACAGGGGGCGCATCTATGGCTACACCTTC.

This chain connects TRBV5-6 to TRBJ2-7; 9 bases align to TRBD1. This CDR3 is 14 amino acids long. Per germline, CDR1 SGHDT and CDR2 YYEEEE. V was pared by 3 bases and J by 6 bases, with 7 bases of the junction left unmatched. The CDR3 bases are TGTGCCAGCAGCTGGGGGACAGGGTCGGGCGAGCAGTACTTC. Protein sequence: CASSWGTGSGEQYF.

This chain links TRBV5-8 with TRBJ1-4; D uncertain. Germline V gene lookup returns CDR1 SGHTS and CDR2 YDEGEE. The CDR3 runs 14 residues. The V and J ends lost 2 bases and 11 bases respectively, with 16 bases between them. CDR3 amino acids: CASSLYGEDGKLFF. For the CDR3, the DNA is TGTGCCAGCAGCTTATACGGGGAGGACGGTAAACTGTTTTTT.

The chain links TRBV27 to TRBJ1-2, with 9 bases identical to TRBD1. The germline gives CDR1 MNHEY, CDR2 SMNVEV (reference sequence). The junction had 9 bases not matched to a gene; V was cut back by 5 bases and J by 8 bases. The CDR3 has 14 amino acids. In DNA, the CDR3 is TGTGCCAGCAGTGGATACGGACAGGGGAGCGGCTACACCTTC. Translation gives CASSGYGQGSGYTF.

The chain recombines TRBV4-2 with TRBJ1-3; D is uncertain. Trimming stripped 0 bases from V and 7 bases from J, with 13 bases between. CDR1 is LGHNA, CDR2 YNFKEQ, per germline. The CDR3 sequence is 15 residues long. The CDR3: CASSQDSAWINTIYF. The CDR3 DNA follows: TGTGCCAGCAGCCAAGATTCTGCCTGGATCAACACCATATATTTT.

The J gene is TRBJ2-5, the V gene TRBV29-1; D is unresolved. V was cut by 5 bases and J by 5 bases, with 9 bases left in between. Germline CDR1 reads SQVTM; CDR2 reads ANQGSEA. CDR3 length: 11 residues. The CDR3 sequence is CSVLRAETQYF. The CDR3 nucleotides are TGCAGCGTTCTCCGCGCGGAGACCCAGTACTTC.

The chain uses TRBV12-3 or TRBV12-4 and TRBJ1-5, with 7 bases fitting TRBD1. The CDR3 covers 13 residues. Losses at the gene ends were 6 bases for V and 4 bases for J; bases not matched to a gene: 3. This chain's CDR3 is CASRGQNNQPQHF. CDR3 sequence (DNA): TGTGCCAGCAGGGGACAGAATAATCAGCCCCAGCATTTT.